This T cell receptor (beta chain) was recovered during a study of CD4+ T cells in melanoma. General study findings and limits: CD8+ T cell, macrophage and B cell function reportedly correlated with neoantigen-specific CD4+ T cells. Diverse differentiation states were reported for melanoma neoantigen-specific CD4+ T cells.

The method was immunoSEQ multiplex PCR; TCRdb's version includes in-frame clones alone and lacks a portion of them. The sample consists of some 10,000 clones, approximately 61% of them appearing once. Details on this clone: Its antigen is unknown.

This sequence originates from a human donor with melanoma. The sample taken for sequencing was cells from a culture (not recorded whether cultured in vitro).

CDR3 bases: TGTGCCAGCAGCTTGGTATGGGGGGAAGATCAGCCCCAGCATTTT. Translating gives CASSLVWGEDQPQHF. The rearrangement uses TRBV5-5 and TRBJ1-5; D might be TRBD1 (5 bases). The germline CDR1 and CDR2 sequences are SGHKS and YYEKEE (reference sequence). This CDR3 region has 15 residues. Between the trimmed V and J ends, which lost 0 bases and 5 bases, there was a span of 12 bases.